What follows are 8 T cell receptor beta chains derived from one specimen sequenced in a study of radiotherapy plus CTLA-4 blockade in lung cancer. Libraries were prepared by immunoSEQ multiplex PCR; TCRdb keeps only in-frame clonotypes and omits some of them. Found here are roughly 45,000 clones, roughly two thirds of them singletons; the top ten hold roughly 25%. The starting material was peripheral blood, obtained from a patient treated with radiotherapy plus ipilimumab. The receptors originated from a human donor with non-small cell lung cancer who had a partial response to radiotherapy plus ipilimumab.

CDR3 nucleotide sequence: TGTGCCAGCACCCAGTCCTACGAGCAGTACTTC. Translating it yields CASTQSYEQYF. The chain has TRBV25-1 and TRBJ2-7; D not certain. The germline V gene encodes CDR1 MGHDK and CDR2 SYGVNS. V was cut by 7 bases and J by 1 base, with 5 bases left in between. This CDR3 has 11 residues.

The J gene is TRBJ2-4, the V gene TRBV7-9; tentative D call: TRBD1 (6 bases). The V gene lost 5 bases and the J gene lost 9 bases, with 17 bases spanning the gap. The CDR3 spans 14 residues. Germline CDR1 is SEHNR and CDR2 is FQNEAQ (reference sequence). In nucleotides, the CDR3 is TGTGCCAGCAGCGAACCGGGACACGGTTTCATTCAGTACTTC. Translated, it gives CASSEPGHGFIQYF.

The genes are TRBV15 and TRBJ2-2; 8 bases agree with TRBD1. The CDR3 consists of 15 residues. CDR1 and CDR2 from the germline V gene are LNHNV and YYDKDF (reference sequence). V lost 2 bases, J lost 7 bases, and 6 bases stayed unmatched. Here the CDR3 reads CATSRTDRANGELFF. The CDR3 DNA follows: TGTGCCACCAGCAGAACGGACAGGGCAAACGGGGAGCTGTTTTTT. The entire variable domain, with the rest obtained from reference TRBV15 and TRBJ2-2, is as follows: DAMVIQNPRYQVTQFGKPVTLSCSQTLNHNVMYWYQQKSSQAPKLLFHYYDKDFNNEADTPDNFQSRRPNTSFCFLDIRSPGLGDTAMYLCATSRTDRANGELFFGEGSRLTVL.

The chain couples TRBV6-5 to TRBJ1-2; D unclear. Trimming stripped 0 bases from V and 2 bases from J, with 7 bases between. The CDR3 length is 14 residues. CDR1 MNHEY and CDR2 SVGAGI come from the germline V gene. The CDR3 bases are TGTGCCAGCAGTTACTCTAAATCCAACTATGGCTACACCTTC. Its translation is CASSYSKSNYGYTF.

This clone was counted only a few times. This sequence joins TRBV5-1 and TRBJ1-4; weak D call: TRBD1 (5 bases). This CDR3 spans 13 amino acids. CDR1 and CDR2 (germline): SGHRS, YFSETQ. Trimming removed 2 bases at V and 7 bases at J, with 9 bases between. CDR3 protein: CASSLTGIEKLFF. CDR3 nucleotide sequence: TGCGCCAGCAGCTTAACAGGAATTGAAAAACTGTTTTTT.

This chain connects TRBV5-4 to TRBJ1-1; weak D call: TRBD1 (5 bases). The germline CDR1 and CDR2 sequences are SGHNT and YYREEE (reference sequence). The CDR3 runs 15 residues. Trimming removed 4 bases at V and 3 bases at J, with 16 bases between. The CDR3: CASSQEGPRDTEAFF. As DNA, the CDR3 is TGTGCCAGCAGCCAGGAGGGGCCGAGGGACACTGAAGCTTTCTTT.

V gene TRBV19 combines with J gene TRBJ1-2, with D possibly matching TRBD1 (5 bases). V gave up 5 bases and J gave up 8 bases, with 18 bases separating them. Per germline, CDR1 LNHDA and CDR2 SQIVND (reference sequence). The CDR3 totals 14 residues. The CDR3 protein is CASSPPLEGQGYTF. The CDR3 nucleotides read TGTGCCAGTAGTCCCCCTTTGGAGGGGCAAGGCTACACCTTC. The full variable domain, completed using reference TRBV19 and TRBJ1-2, is DGGITQSPKYLFRKEGQNVTLSCEQNLNHDAMYWYRQDPGQGLRLIYYSQIVNDFQKGDIAEGYSVSREKKESFPLTVTSAQKNPTAFYLCASSPPLEGQGYTFGSGTRLTVV.

This clone was picked up a small number of times. V gene TRBV27 combines with J gene TRBJ2-3, with D maybe TRBD2 (5 bases). CDR1 is MNHEY, CDR2 SMNVEV, per germline (reference sequence). With 5 bases removed from V and 3 bases from J, the gap between germline ends came to 12 bases. The CDR3 runs to 14 residues. The DNA for the CDR3 is TGTGCCAGCAGTCTGGGATCGGGGACAGATACGCAGTATTTT. It encodes CASSLGSGTDTQYF.